The 3 T cell receptor beta chains listed next were all sequenced from one sample in a study of identical twins. TCRdb itself ran the 5' RACE reads through MiXCR, one entry per CDR3 protein. The table records nearly 900,000 distinct CDR3 sequences, 9% to 15% of them present only once. The same specimen was also included in a second study, on yellow fever vaccine responses in identical twins.

The sequencing input was PBMCs. All receptors come from a young woman in good health.

This chain links TRBV4-1 with TRBJ2-5; 12 nucleotides match TRBD2. The length of the CDR3 is 20 residues. CDR1 and CDR2 from the germline V gene are MGHRA and YSYEKL. Trimming at V came to 0 bases and at J to 3 bases, leaving 14 bases not matched to a gene. The CDR3 DNA sequence: TGCGCCAGCAGCCAAGATTTGAAAGAGGGGGGACTAGCGGGCGAAGAGACCCAGTACTTC. Its translation is CASSQDLKEGGLAGEETQYF.

In this sample, this clonotype turned up a few times. This chain uses TRBV5-1 with TRBJ2-1; 11 nucleotides align to TRBD1. J gave up 0 bases and V 1 base, and 9 bases lay outside the gene matches. The CDR3 is 19 residues long. Germline CDR1 reads SGHRS; CDR2 reads YFSETQ. The CDR3 sequence: CASSLLGTGGPPSYNEQFF. DNA of the CDR3: TGCGCCAGCAGCTTGCTTGGGACAGGGGGGCCTCCCTCCTACAATGAGCAGTTCTTC.

This clonotype was observed a handful of times. This chain connects TRBV4-1 to TRBJ2-3; 10 bases agree with TRBD2. In germline, CDR1 is MGHRA, CDR2 YSYEKL. The CDR3 has 19 amino acids. Losses at the gene ends were 0 bases for V and 0 bases for J; bases not matched to a gene: 9. The chain's CDR3 is CASSQDPLAGITSTDTQYF. The DNA for the CDR3 is TGCGCCAGCAGCCAAGATCCACTAGCGGGAATAACTAGCACAGATACGCAGTATTTT.